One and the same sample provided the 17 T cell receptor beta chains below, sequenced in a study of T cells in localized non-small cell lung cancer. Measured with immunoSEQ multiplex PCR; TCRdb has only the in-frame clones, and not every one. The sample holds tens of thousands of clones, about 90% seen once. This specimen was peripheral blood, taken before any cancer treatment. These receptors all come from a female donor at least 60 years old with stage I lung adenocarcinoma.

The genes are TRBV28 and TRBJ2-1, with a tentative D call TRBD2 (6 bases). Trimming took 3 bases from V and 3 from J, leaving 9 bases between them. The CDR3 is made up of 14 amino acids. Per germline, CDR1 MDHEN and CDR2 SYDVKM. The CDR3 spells CASSLWGDYNEQFF. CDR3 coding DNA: TGTGCCAGCAGTTTGTGGGGGGACTACAATGAGCAGTTCTTC.

CDR3 amino acids: CASSPGLAGAYNEQFF. The DNA of the CDR3 is TGCGCCAGCAGCCCTGGACTAGCGGGGGCCTACAATGAGCAGTTCTTC. V usage is TRBV5-1 and J usage is TRBJ2-1, with 13 nucleotides matching TRBD2. Germline V gene lookup returns CDR1 SGHRS and CDR2 YFSETQ. V was pared by 4 bases and J by 2 bases, with 3 bases of the junction left unmatched. This CDR3 contains 16 residues.

The CDR3 sequence is CASNGDSYEQYF. The CDR3 bases are TGTGCCAGCAACGGGGACAGCTACGAGCAGTACTTC. The chain is built from TRBV6-1 and TRBJ2-7; 7 bases match TRBD1. V was pared by 7 bases and J by 3 bases, with 3 bases of the junction left unmatched. The CDR3 has 12 residues. Germline CDR1 MNHNS, CDR2 SASEGT.

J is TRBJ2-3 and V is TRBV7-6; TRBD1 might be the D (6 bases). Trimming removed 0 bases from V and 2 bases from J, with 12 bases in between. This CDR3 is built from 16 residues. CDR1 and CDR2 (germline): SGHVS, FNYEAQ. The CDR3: CASSLATGRVTDTQYF. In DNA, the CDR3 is TGTGCCAGCAGCTTAGCTACAGGGAGAGTCACAGATACGCAGTATTTT. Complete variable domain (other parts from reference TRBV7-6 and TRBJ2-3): GAGVSQSPRYKVTKRGQDVALRCDPISGHVSLYWYRQALGQGPEFLTYFNYEAQQDKSGLPNDRFSAERPEGSISTLTIQRTEQRDSAMYRCASSLATGRVTDTQYFGPGTRLTVL.

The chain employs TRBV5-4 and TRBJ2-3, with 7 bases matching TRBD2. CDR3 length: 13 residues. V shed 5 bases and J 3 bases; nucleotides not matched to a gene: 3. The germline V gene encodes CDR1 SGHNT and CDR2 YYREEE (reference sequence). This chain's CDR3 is CASRAGDTDTQYF. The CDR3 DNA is TGTGCCAGCAGGGCGGGGGATACAGATACGCAGTATTTT. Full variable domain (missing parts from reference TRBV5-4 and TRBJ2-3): ETGVTQSPTHLIKTRGQQVTLRCSSQSGHNTVSWYQQALGQGPQFIFQYYREEENGRGNFPPRFSGLQFPNYSSELNVNALELDDSALYLCASRAGDTDTQYFGPGTRLTVL.

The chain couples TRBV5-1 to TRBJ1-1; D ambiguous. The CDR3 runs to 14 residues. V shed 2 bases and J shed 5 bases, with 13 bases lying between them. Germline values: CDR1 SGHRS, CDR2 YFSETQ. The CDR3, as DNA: TGCGCCAGCAGCTTCGGTCAGCTAAGGACTGAAGCTTTCTTT. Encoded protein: CASSFGQLRTEAFF.

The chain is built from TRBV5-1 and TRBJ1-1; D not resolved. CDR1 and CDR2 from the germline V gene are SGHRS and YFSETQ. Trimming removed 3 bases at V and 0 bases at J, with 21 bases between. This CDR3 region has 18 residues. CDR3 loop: CASSYGYWKGQVNTEAFF. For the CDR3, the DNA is TGCGCCAGCAGCTACGGATACTGGAAAGGCCAGGTGAACACTGAAGCTTTCTTT. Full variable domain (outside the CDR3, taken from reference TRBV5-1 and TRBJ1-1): KAGVTQTPRYLIKTRGQQVTLSCSPISGHRSVSWYQQTPGQGLQFLFEYFSETQRNKGNFPGRFSGRQFSNSRSEMNVSTLELGDSALYLCASSYGYWKGQVNTEAFFGQGTRLTVV.

CDR3 coding DNA: TGTGCCAGCAGTCAAGGGCCACGGCAGCCCCAGCATTTT. It yields the protein CASSQGPRQPQHF. The genes are TRBV2 and TRBJ1-5, with no clear D. The V and J ends lost 5 bases and 7 bases respectively, with 12 bases between them. This CDR3 has 13 amino acids. The V gene's germline CDR1 is SNHLY and CDR2 FYNNEI. The full variable domain, its missing parts supplied by reference TRBV2 and TRBJ1-5, is EPEVTQTPSHQVTQMGQEVILRCVPISNHLYFYWYRQILGQKVEFLVSFYNNEISEKSEIFDDQFSVERPDGSNFTLKIRSTKLEDSAMYFCASSQGPRQPQHFGDGTRLSIL.

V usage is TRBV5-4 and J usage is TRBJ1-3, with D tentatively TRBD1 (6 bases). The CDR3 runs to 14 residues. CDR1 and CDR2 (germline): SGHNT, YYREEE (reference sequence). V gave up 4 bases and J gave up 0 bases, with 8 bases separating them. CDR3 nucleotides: TGTGCCAGCAGCCCGGACAGCTCTGGAAACACCATATATTTT. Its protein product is CASSPDSSGNTIYF.

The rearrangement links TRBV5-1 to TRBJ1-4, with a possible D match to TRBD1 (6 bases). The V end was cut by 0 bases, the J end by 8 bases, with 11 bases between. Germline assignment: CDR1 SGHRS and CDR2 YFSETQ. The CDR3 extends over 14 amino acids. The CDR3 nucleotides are TGCGCCAGCAGCTTGGGAGGGGGAGGAGAAAAACTGTTTTTT. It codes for CASSLGGGGEKLFF.

CDR3 region: CASNDRGYEQYF. The CDR3 region has the DNA TGTGCCAGCAATGACAGGGGGTACGAGCAGTACTTC. The chain joins TRBV6-1 to TRBJ2-7, with 9 bases matching TRBD1. This CDR3 region has 12 residues. The ends lost 7 bases at V and 4 bases at J; junction bases unmatched: 2. Germline V CDR1 and CDR2: MNHNS, SASEGT.

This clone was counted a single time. The CDR3 protein is CASSVMGRETQYF. The DNA of the CDR3 is TGTGCCAGCAGTGTGATGGGGAGGGAGACCCAGTACTTC. The genes are TRBV2 and TRBJ2-5; D is perhaps TRBD2 (6 bases). Trimming pared 4 bases from V and 5 bases from J, leaving 11 bases between. Germline values: CDR1 SNHLY, CDR2 FYNNEI. This CDR3 comprises 13 residues. Full variable domain (rest looked up from reference TRBV2 and TRBJ2-5): EPEVTQTPSHQVTQMGQEVILRCVPISNHLYFYWYRQILGQKVEFLVSFYNNEISEKSEIFDDQFSVERPDGSNFTLKIRSTKLEDSAMYFCASSVMGRETQYFGPGTRLLVL.

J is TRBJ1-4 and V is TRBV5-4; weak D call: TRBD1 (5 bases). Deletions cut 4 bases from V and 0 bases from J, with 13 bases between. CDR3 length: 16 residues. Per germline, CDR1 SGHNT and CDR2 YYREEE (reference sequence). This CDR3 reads CASSPDGGATNEKLFF. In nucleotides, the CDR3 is TGTGCCAGCAGCCCGGACGGGGGGGCAACTAATGAAAAACTGTTTTTT.

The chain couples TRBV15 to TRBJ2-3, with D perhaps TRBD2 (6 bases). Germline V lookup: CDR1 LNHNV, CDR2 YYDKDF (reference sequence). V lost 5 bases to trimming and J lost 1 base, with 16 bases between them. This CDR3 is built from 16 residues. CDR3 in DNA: TGTGCCACCAGCGAGGCGGGGACGGGGGGCACAGATACGCAGTATTTT. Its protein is CATSEAGTGGTDTQYF.

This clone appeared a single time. CDR3: CASSFNSPGVTLGEQYF. CDR3 nucleotide sequence: TGCGCCAGCAGCTTCAACTCTCCAGGGGTGACTCTCGGCGAGCAGTACTTC. This rearrangement joins TRBV5-1 to TRBJ2-7; a possible D gene is TRBD1 (6 bases). The CDR3 totals 17 residues. Trimming cost V 2 bases and J 6 bases, with 24 bases left between them. Germline CDR1 reads SGHRS; CDR2 reads YFSETQ.

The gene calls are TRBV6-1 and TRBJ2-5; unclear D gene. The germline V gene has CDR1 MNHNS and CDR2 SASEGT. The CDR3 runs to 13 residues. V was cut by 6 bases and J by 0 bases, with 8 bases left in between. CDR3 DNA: TGTGCCAGCAGAGATCTGTACCAAGAGACCCAGTACTTC. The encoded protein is CASRDLYQETQYF.

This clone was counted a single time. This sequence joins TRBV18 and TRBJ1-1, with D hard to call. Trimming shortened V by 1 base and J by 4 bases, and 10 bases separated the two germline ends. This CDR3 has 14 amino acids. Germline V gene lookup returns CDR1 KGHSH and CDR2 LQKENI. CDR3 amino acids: CASSPQAGGTEAFF. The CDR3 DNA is TGTGCCAGCTCACCACAAGCGGGCGGCACTGAAGCTTTCTTT.